Listed below are T cell receptor beta chains from one sample, sequenced in a study of T cell changes during pregnancy in multiple sclerosis. Clones were sequenced by immunoSEQ multiplex PCR, and TCRdb holds only the in-frame ones, with some missing. The profile shows roughly 29,000 clones, 85% to 90% of them singletons. Sequenced here: CD8+ T cells from peripheral blood mononuclear cells, sampled before pregnancy. Receptors were obtained from a female donor with multiple sclerosis, enrolled in a pregnancy study. CDR3s include the opening cysteine and the closing phenylalanine or tryptophan. D genes are given only for firm matches. Not all rows give a size; the values are once, few, many and, for expanded clones, a class.

TRBV6-5	TRBJ1-2	NA	16	NA	CASSYRGGVLAGGYTF	TGTGCCAGCAGTTACCGGGGGGGGGTGCTGGCTGGTGGCTACACCTTC
TRBV6-5	TRBJ1-3	NA	15	NA	CASSPGGLGGNTIYF	TGTGCCAGCAGCCCCGGGGGTCTCGGTGGAAACACCATATATTTT
TRBV6-1	TRBJ2-3	NA	14	NA	CASSEWGSAATQYF	TGTGCCAGCAGTGAATGGGGCTCCGCGGCCACGCAGTATTTT
TRBV7-8	TRBJ1-5	NA	14	NA	CASSLVRGGQPQHF	TGTGCCAGCAGCTTAGTACGAGGGGGTCAGCCCCAGCATTTT
TRBV10-2	TRBJ2-7	NA	13	NA	CASSLGRPYEQYF	TGCGCCAGCTCCTTGGGCCGGCCCTACGAGCAGTACTTC
TRBV6-4	TRBJ2-1	NA	14	TRBD2	CASSAAGENNEQFF	TGTGCCAGCAGTGCGGCGGGGGAGAACAATGAGCAGTTCTTC
TRBV6-1	TRBJ1-1	NA	15	NA	CASSFLPRGADEAFF	TGTGCCAGCAGTTTCCTTCCCCGGGGAGCTGATGAAGCTTTCTTT
TRBV6-1	TRBJ1-1	NA	14	NA	CASSEIQGGAEAFF	TGTGCCAGCAGTGAAATCCAGGGAGGGGCTGAAGCTTTCTTT
TRBV6-1	TRBJ2-6	NA	17	TRBD1	CASSGSTTGDGANVLTF	TGTGCCAGCAGTGGATCGACAACAGGGGATGGGGCCAACGTCCTGACTTTC
TRBV5-4	TRBJ2-5	NA	18	TRBD2	CASSWGRGGLASPETQYF	TGTGCCAGCAGCTGGGGTAGGGGGGGACTAGCGTCCCCAGAGACCCAGTACTTC
TRBV7-9	TRBJ1-5	NA	15	NA	CASSSQGGSNQPQHF	TGTGCCAGCAGCTCACAGGGAGGGAGCAATCAGCCCCAGCATTTT
TRBV30	TRBJ2-3	NA	10	NA	CALAGDTQYF	TGTGCCTTGGCGGGGGATACGCAGTATTTT
TRBV5-4	TRBJ1-1	NA	14	NA	CASSFGGSYTEAFF	TGTGCCAGCAGCTTTGGGGGGTCCTACACTGAAGCTTTCTTT
TRBV6-1	TRBJ1-1	NA	14	NA	CASSENEEGTEAFF	TGTGCCAGCAGTGAAAATGAGGAGGGCACTGAAGCTTTCTTT
TRBV6-1	TRBJ2-3	NA	15	TRBD2	CASSESSGGPDTQYF	TGTGCCAGCAGTGAATCTAGCGGGGGACCCGATACGCAGTATTTT
TRBV7-9	TRBJ1-2	once	15	NA	CASSDNWGRDYGYTF	TGTGCCAGCAGCGACAACTGGGGCAGAGACTATGGCTACACCTTC
TRBV9	TRBJ2-1	NA	13	TRBD1	CASRAQGNNEQFF	TGTGCCAGCAGGGCACAGGGGAACAATGAGCAGTTCTTC
TRBV30	TRBJ2-2	NA	14	NA	CAWSKRGGTGELFF	TGTGCCTGGAGTAAGCGAGGGGGCACCGGGGAGCTGTTTTTT
TRBV12-5	TRBJ1-5	large	15	NA	CASGSSGPGDQPQHF	TGTGCTAGTGGCTCATCTGGGCCCGGCGATCAGCCCCAGCATTTT